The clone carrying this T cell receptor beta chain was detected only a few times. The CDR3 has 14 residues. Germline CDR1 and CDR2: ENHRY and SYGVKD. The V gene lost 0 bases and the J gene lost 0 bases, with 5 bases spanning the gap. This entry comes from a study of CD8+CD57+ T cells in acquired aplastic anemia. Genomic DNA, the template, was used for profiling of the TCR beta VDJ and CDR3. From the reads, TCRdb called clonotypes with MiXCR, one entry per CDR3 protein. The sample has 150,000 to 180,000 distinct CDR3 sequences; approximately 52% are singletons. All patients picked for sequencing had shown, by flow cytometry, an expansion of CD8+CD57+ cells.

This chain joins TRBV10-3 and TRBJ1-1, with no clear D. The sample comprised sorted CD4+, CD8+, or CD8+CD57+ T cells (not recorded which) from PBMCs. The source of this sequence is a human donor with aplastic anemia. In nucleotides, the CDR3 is TGTGCCATCAGTGAGTCAGGAATGAACACTGAAGCTTTCTTT. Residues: CAISESGMNTEAFF.